This TCR beta chain was identified in a study of T cells expressing NK-cell markers. Across the whole study: TCR beta repertoires came from sorted CD3+CD56+NKG2C+, CD3+CD56+NKG2C- and CD3+CD56-NKG2C+ T cells.

Beta-chain TCR cDNA was generated via 5'RACE template switching with UMIs. TCRdb reworked the 5' RACE reads into one entry per CDR3 protein, no DNA. The ten top clones account for around 20%, within a sample of approximately 110,000 distinct CDR3 sequences. Whole-study results and caveats: Dominant NKG2C+ clonotypes in six donors made up roughly 1.0-7.0% of CD8+ T cells. Expanded NKG2C+ T cell clones had unclear HCMV specificity.

Turning to this clonotype: The antigen is unknown.

The receptor was isolated from a woman between 18 and 69 years old in good health. The sample comprised blood T cells: a sorted CD56 or NKG2C T cell subset, CD4+ or CD8+ T cells, or bulk PBMC T cells (not recorded which).

This CDR3 is CASSPQSGNEQFF. The V call is TRBV12-3 or TRBV12-4, the J call TRBJ2-1. This CDR3 contains 13 residues.